This T cell receptor (beta chain) came from a study of graft-versus-host responses after intestinal transplantation. The trim removed 6 bases at V and 3 bases at J, leaving 10 bases unmatched. This CDR3 contains 16 residues. The V gene's germline CDR1 is SNHLY and CDR2 FYNNEI. Data came from immunoSEQ multiplex PCR; TCRdb stores just in-frame clones and leaves some out. Of tens of thousands of clones listed, about 90% are singletons. The sequencing here drew on PBMCs, taken approximately 310 days after intestinal transplant. The chain links TRBV2 to TRBJ2-5; 10 bases are shared with TRBD1. The receptor was isolated from a human patient who received an intestinal transplant, so some T cells may come from the graft donor. The CDR3 is CASRENPGQGKETQYF. In nucleotides, the CDR3 is TGTGCCAGCAGAGAGAACCCGGGACAGGGGAAAGAGACCCAGTACTTC.